This paragraph covers one T cell receptor beta chain sequence. These data come from a study of OX40 agonist ivuxolimab in advanced cancers. Profiling relied on immunoSEQ multiplex PCR, and the TCRdb table lists in-frame clones only, not all of them. The sample consists of around 67,000 clones, under 90% of them appearing once. Germline V gene sequence: CDR1 MNHEY, CDR2 SVGAGI. V was shortened by 0 bases and J by 8 bases, with 14 bases between the two germline ends. The CDR3 consists of 16 residues. The sequence derives from an adult with an advanced solid tumor such as melanoma, head and neck, liver or kidney cancer. The genes are TRBV6-5 and TRBJ1-6; D is unclear. The sample consisted of CD4+ or CD8+ T cells sorted from blood, taken in a trial of the OX40 agonist ivuxolimab. The CDR3 is CASSYSHSKRDSPLHF. DNA for the CDR3: TGTGCCAGCAGTTACTCACACAGTAAACGGGATTCACCCCTCCACTTT.